These T cell receptor beta chains were read from a single sample in a study of CD8 T cells in Susac syndrome. Each CDR3 protein is one row after TCRdb ran MiXCR on the immunoSEQ multiplex PCR reads. Of roughly 200,000 distinct CDR3 sequences listed, just under 95% are singletons. Specimen: CD4+ T cells from PBMCs. The source of these receptors is a human donor with Susac syndrome. Both conserved end residues are part of each CDR3. Each record gives: clone size, V gene, CDR3 length, J gene, D gene, CDR3 DNA, CDR3 protein. D genes are given only for firm matches. For some rows the clone size is stated as once, few or many, or as a class when expanded; others skip it.

clone size: .
V gene: TRBV20-1
CDR3 length: 17
J gene: TRBJ1-4
D gene: TRBD1
CDR3 DNA: TGCAGTGCTAGAGATCGCAGGGGGCATGAGACTAATGAAAAACTGTTTTTT
CDR3 protein: CSARDRRGHETNEKLFF

clone size: .
V gene: TRBV14
CDR3 length: 16
J gene: TRBJ2-1
D gene: TRBD2
CDR3 DNA: TGTGCCAGCAGCCAAGCACTAGCGAGTCGGTACAATGAGCAGTTCTTC
CDR3 protein: CASSQALASRYNEQFF

clone size: .
V gene: TRBV18
CDR3 length: 14
J gene: TRBJ1-1
D gene: .
CDR3 DNA: TGTGCCAGCTCACCAACTACAGGGCCCACTGAAGCTTTCTTT
CDR3 protein: CASSPTTGPTEAFF

clone size: .
V gene: TRBV12-3/TRBV12-4
CDR3 length: 11
J gene: TRBJ1-5
D gene: .
CDR3 DNA: TGTGCCAGCAGTTTGGGGTGGTCCCAGCATTTT
CDR3 protein: CASSLGWSQHF

clone size: .
V gene: TRBV7-9
CDR3 length: 12
J gene: TRBJ2-1
D gene: .
CDR3 DNA: TGTGCCAGCAGCCCCGGGACTAATGAGCAGTTCTTC
CDR3 protein: CASSPGTNEQFF

clone size: .
V gene: TRBV4-3
CDR3 length: 16
J gene: TRBJ1-3
D gene: .
CDR3 DNA: TGCGCCAGCAGCCAACCGCCGGGGGTCTCTGGAAACACCATATATTTT
CDR3 protein: CASSQPPGVSGNTIYF

clone size: once
V gene: TRBV3-1
CDR3 length: 14
J gene: TRBJ1-2
D gene: .
CDR3 DNA: TGTGCCAGCAGCCAAGATCGCACGGGCTATGGCTACACCTTC
CDR3 protein: CASSQDRTGYGYTF

clone size: few
V gene: TRBV21-1
CDR3 length: 13
J gene: TRBJ2-7
D gene: .
CDR3 DNA: TGTGCCAGCAGCAAGGGAGGGCCCTACGAGCAGTACTTC
CDR3 protein: CASSKGGPYEQYF

clone size: .
V gene: TRBV13
CDR3 length: 14
J gene: TRBJ2-7
D gene: .
CDR3 DNA: TGTGCCAGCAGCTTAGGTGCGGTCCGCCACGAGCAGTACTTC
CDR3 protein: CASSLGAVRHEQYF

clone size: .
V gene: TRBV5-1
CDR3 length: 14
J gene: TRBJ2-5
D gene: TRBD1
CDR3 DNA: TGCGCCAGCAGCTGGGGACAGGGGAAAGAGACCCAGTACTTC
CDR3 protein: CASSWGQGKETQYF

clone size: .
V gene: TRBV2
CDR3 length: 13
J gene: TRBJ2-5
D gene: .
CDR3 DNA: TGTGCCAGCCGACAGTCTTTCGGGGAGACCCAGTACTTC
CDR3 protein: CASRQSFGETQYF

clone size: .
V gene: TRBV15
CDR3 length: 16
J gene: TRBJ2-1
D gene: .
CDR3 DNA: TGTGCCACCAGCAGGGGGCCTCATAGGGGATACAATGAGCAGTTCTTC
CDR3 protein: CATSRGPHRGYNEQFF

clone size: .
V gene: TRBV4-3
CDR3 length: 16
J gene: TRBJ1-4
D gene: .
CDR3 DNA: TGCGCCAGCAGCCAAGAACGCAGGGTAACTAATGAAAAACTGTTTTTT
CDR3 protein: CASSQERRVTNEKLFF

clone size: .
V gene: TRBV20-1
CDR3 length: 14
J gene: TRBJ2-7
D gene: .
CDR3 DNA: TGCAGTGCTAGAGTTGGGGTGACAGTCTACGAGCAGTACTTC
CDR3 protein: CSARVGVTVYEQYF

clone size: .
V gene: TRBV7-8
CDR3 length: 14
J gene: TRBJ2-1
D gene: TRBD2
CDR3 DNA: TGTGCCAGCAGCTTAGTACAAAGCGGGGGGGCAAGGATCTTC
CDR3 protein: CASSLVQSGGARIF

clone size: .
V gene: TRBV7-8
CDR3 length: 14
J gene: TRBJ2-5
D gene: TRBD2
CDR3 DNA: TGTGCCAGCTCTCCTAGCGGATCACAAGAGACCCAGTACTTC
CDR3 protein: CASSPSGSQETQYF

clone size: .
V gene: TRBV7-9
CDR3 length: 17
J gene: TRBJ2-7
D gene: .
CDR3 DNA: TGTGCCAGCACCCAAGGAGGGACCTCCTTTGCCTCCTACGAGCAGTACTTC
CDR3 protein: CASTQGGTSFASYEQYF

clone size: .
V gene: TRBV5-1
CDR3 length: 12
J gene: TRBJ1-2
D gene: .
CDR3 DNA: TGCGCCAGCAGCTCCGCAGGGGTCGGCTACACCTTC
CDR3 protein: CASSSAGVGYTF

clone size: .
V gene: TRBV3-1
CDR3 length: 14
J gene: TRBJ1-1
D gene: TRBD1
CDR3 DNA: TGTGCCAGCAGCCAACAAGACAGGGGCACTGAAGCTTTCTTT
CDR3 protein: CASSQQDRGTEAFF

clone size: .
V gene: TRBV5-1
CDR3 length: 15
J gene: TRBJ2-2
D gene: .
CDR3 DNA: TGCGCCAGCAGCTTAAGGCCAGGAGGGACCGGGGAGCTGTTTTTT
CDR3 protein: CASSLRPGGTGELFF

clone size: few
V gene: TRBV19
CDR3 length: 14
J gene: TRBJ1-5
D gene: .
CDR3 DNA: TGTGCCAGTAGTACGACAGGATCCAATCAGCCCCAGCATTTT
CDR3 protein: CASSTTGSNQPQHF

clone size: .
V gene: TRBV30
CDR3 length: 14
J gene: TRBJ1-1
D gene: .
CDR3 DNA: TGTGCCTGGAGGATATCAGGGTCGGGCACTGAAGCTTTCTTT
CDR3 protein: CAWRISGSGTEAFF

clone size: .
V gene: TRBV5-6
CDR3 length: 16
J gene: TRBJ2-2
D gene: TRBD2
CDR3 DNA: TGTGCCAGCAGCTGGGGACTAGCGGGAGACACCGGGGAGCTGTTTTTT
CDR3 protein: CASSWGLAGDTGELFF

clone size: .
V gene: TRBV29-1
CDR3 length: 13
J gene: TRBJ2-7
D gene: .
CDR3 DNA: TGCAGCGTTGAAGCCCCCGGAGGGGGTGAGCAGTACTTC
CDR3 protein: CSVEAPGGGEQYF

clone size: .
V gene: TRBV5-4
CDR3 length: 16
J gene: TRBJ2-3
D gene: TRBD2
CDR3 DNA: TGTGCCAGCAGCTTGCCGGTTAGCGGGAGAACAGATACGCAGTATTTT
CDR3 protein: CASSLPVSGRTDTQYF

clone size: .
V gene: TRBV29-1
CDR3 length: 14
J gene: TRBJ2-1
D gene: .
CDR3 DNA: TGCAGCGTTTCCAGGGGCGTGGGGCCCAATGAGCAGTTCTTC
CDR3 protein: CSVSRGVGPNEQFF

clone size: .
V gene: TRBV7-6
CDR3 length: 15
J gene: TRBJ2-7
D gene: .
CDR3 DNA: TGTGCCAGCAGCCGGCCGGGACTGCTCTCCTACGAGCAGTACTTC
CDR3 protein: CASSRPGLLSYEQYF

clone size: .
V gene: TRBV9
CDR3 length: 12
J gene: TRBJ2-2
D gene: .
CDR3 DNA: TGTGCCAGCGCAACCGCGGCGTTAGAGCTGTTTTTT
CDR3 protein: CASATAALELFF

clone size: .
V gene: TRBV6-5
CDR3 length: 15
J gene: TRBJ1-2
D gene: .
CDR3 DNA: TGTGCCAGCACTCCCAGGGTGGGACATATCTATGGCTACACCTTC
CDR3 protein: CASTPRVGHIYGYTF

clone size: .
V gene: TRBV2
CDR3 length: 12
J gene: TRBJ2-7
D gene: .
CDR3 DNA: TGTGCCAGCAGCGGTAAAGCGCACGAGCAGTACTTC
CDR3 protein: CASSGKAHEQYF

clone size: .
V gene: TRBV6-1
CDR3 length: 15
J gene: TRBJ2-3
D gene: TRBD2
CDR3 DNA: TGTGCCAGCAGGGGACTAGCGGGAAAGACAGATACGCAGTATTTT
CDR3 protein: CASRGLAGKTDTQYF

clone size: .
V gene: TRBV28
CDR3 length: 15
J gene: TRBJ2-3
D gene: TRBD2
CDR3 DNA: TGTGCCAGCAGTTTAGCGGGAGCTCTCCCAGATACGCAGTATTTT
CDR3 protein: CASSLAGALPDTQYF